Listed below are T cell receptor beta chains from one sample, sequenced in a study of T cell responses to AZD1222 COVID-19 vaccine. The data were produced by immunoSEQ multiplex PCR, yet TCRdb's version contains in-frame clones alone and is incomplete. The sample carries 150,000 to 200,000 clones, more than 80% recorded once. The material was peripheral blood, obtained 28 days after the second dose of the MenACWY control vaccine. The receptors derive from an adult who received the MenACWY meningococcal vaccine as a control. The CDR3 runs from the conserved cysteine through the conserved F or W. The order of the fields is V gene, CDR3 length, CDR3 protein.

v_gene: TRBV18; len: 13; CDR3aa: CASSPGLSYEQYF
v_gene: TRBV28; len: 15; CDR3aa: CASSLWGWNTGELFF
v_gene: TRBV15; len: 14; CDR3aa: CATSRDRVNEKLFF
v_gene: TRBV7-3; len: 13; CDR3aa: CASSLGERGELFF
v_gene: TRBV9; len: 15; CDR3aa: CASSVGDSFRETQYF
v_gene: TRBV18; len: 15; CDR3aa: CASSPPVAGKNIQYF
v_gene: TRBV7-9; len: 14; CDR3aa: CASSRARAGNEQFF
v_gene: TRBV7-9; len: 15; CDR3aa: CASSSNSGNPYEQYF
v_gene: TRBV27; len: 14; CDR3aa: CASGWGSAHTEAFF
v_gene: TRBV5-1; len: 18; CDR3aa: CASSLGLAGPGGGNEQFF